This T cell receptor (beta chain) was recorded in a study of cytomegalovirus exposure and HLA in healthy donors. The donors, nominally healthy at sampling, likely had unrecorded immune exposures. Germline CDR1 reads SGHRS; CDR2 reads YFSETQ. CDR3 length equals 14 residues. The ends lost 4 bases at V and 7 bases at J; junction bases unmatched: 5. This PCR relied on a set of 60 Vbeta primers and 13 Jbeta primers. Produced via immunoSEQ multiplex PCR; TCRdb's table is partial and in-frame only. The sample lists under 150,000 clones, 76% occurring once. V usage is TRBV5-1 and J usage is TRBJ1-2, with TRBD1 matching over 12 bases. The clonotype was recovered from a female donor in good health and CMV-seropositive. Sequencing used PBMCs. CDR3 residues: CASSPPGQGAGYTF. CDR3 DNA sequence: TGCGCCAGCAGCCCGCCGGGACAGGGGGCTGGCTACACCTTC.